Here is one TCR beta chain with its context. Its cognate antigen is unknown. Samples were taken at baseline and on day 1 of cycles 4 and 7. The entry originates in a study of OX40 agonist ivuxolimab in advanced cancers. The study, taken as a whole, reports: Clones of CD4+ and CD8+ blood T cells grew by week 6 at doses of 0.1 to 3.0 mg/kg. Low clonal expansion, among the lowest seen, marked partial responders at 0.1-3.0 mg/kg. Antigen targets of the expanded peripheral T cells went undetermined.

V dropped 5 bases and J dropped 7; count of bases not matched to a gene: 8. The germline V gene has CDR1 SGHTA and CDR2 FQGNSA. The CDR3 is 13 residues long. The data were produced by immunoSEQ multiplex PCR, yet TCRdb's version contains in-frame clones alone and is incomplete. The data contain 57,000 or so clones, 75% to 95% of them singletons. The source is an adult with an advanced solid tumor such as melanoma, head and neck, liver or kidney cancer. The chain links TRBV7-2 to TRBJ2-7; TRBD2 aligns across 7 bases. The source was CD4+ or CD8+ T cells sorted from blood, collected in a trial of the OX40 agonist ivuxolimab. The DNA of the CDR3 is TGTGCCAGCAGCCCTGACGGGGGGTTGGAGCAGTACTTC. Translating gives CASSPDGGLEQYF. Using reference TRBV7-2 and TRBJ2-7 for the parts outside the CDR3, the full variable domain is GAGVSQSPSNKVTEKGKDVELRCDPISGHTALYWYRQSLGQGLEFLIYFQGNSAPDKSGLPSDRFSAERTGGSVSTLTIQRTQQEDSAVYLCASSPDGGLEQYFGPGTRLTVT.